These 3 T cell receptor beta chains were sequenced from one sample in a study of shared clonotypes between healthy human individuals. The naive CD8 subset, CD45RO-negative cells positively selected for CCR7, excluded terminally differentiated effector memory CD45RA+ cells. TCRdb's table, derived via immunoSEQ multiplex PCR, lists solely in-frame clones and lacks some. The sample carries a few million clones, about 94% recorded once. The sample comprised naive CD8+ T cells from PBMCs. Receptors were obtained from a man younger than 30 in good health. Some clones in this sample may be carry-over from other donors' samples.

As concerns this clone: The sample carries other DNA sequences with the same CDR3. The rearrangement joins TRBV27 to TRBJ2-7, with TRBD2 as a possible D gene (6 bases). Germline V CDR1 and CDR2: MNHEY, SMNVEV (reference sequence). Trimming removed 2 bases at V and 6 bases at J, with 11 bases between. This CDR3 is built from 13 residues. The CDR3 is CASSLGQGGEQYF. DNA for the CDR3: TGTGCCAGCAGTTTAGGGCAGGGAGGCGAGCAGTACTTC.

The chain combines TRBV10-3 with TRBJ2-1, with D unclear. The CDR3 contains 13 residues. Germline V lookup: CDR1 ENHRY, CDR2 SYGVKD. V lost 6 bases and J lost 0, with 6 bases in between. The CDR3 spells CAIRDPSYNEQFF. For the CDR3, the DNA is TGTGCCATCAGGGACCCCTCCTACAATGAGCAGTTCTTC.

The CDR3 loop is CASSVVGGTNYEQYF. The CDR3 DNA reads as TGTGCCAGCAGCGTAGTTGGCGGGACGAACTACGAGCAGTACTTC. The rearrangement joins TRBV9 to TRBJ2-7; D perhaps matches TRBD2 (6 bases). The CDR3 totals 15 residues. Trimming shortened V by 0 bases and J by 3 bases, and 13 bases separated the two germline ends. Germline CDR1 is SGDLS and CDR2 is YYNGEE. The full variable domain, in which reference TRBV9 and TRBJ2-7 provide the parts outside the CDR3, is DSGVTQTPKHLITATGQRVTLRCSPRSGDLSVYWYQQSLDQGLQFLIQYYNGEERAKGNILERFSAQQFPDLHSELNLSSLELGDSALYFCASSVVGGTNYEQYFGPGTRLTVT.